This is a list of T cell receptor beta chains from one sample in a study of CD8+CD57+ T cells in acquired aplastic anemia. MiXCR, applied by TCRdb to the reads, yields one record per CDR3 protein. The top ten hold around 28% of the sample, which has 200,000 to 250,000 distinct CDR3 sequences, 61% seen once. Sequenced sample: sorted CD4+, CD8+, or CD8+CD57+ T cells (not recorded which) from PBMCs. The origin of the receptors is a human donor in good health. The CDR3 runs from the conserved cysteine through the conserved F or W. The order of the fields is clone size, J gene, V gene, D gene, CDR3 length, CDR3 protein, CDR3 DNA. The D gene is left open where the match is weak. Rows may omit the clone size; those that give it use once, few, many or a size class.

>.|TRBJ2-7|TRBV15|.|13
CAAESLASHEQYF
TGTGCCGCCGAGTCCCTAGCGAGCCACGAGCAGTACTTC
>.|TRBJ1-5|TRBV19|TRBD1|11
CASSYGTGEHF
TGTGCCAGTAGTTACGGGACAGGGGAGCATTTT
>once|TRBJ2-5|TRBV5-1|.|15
CASSLRTVNKETQYF
TGCGCCAGCAGCTTGCGGACGGTGAACAAAGAGACCCAGTACTTC
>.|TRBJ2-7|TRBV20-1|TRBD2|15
CSASPWTSGAYEQYF
TGCAGTGCCAGCCCCTGGACTAGCGGCGCGTACGAGCAGTACTTC
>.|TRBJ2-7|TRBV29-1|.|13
CSVEDRWSSEQYF
TGCAGCGTTGAAGATCGGTGGTCTAGTGAGCAGTACTTC
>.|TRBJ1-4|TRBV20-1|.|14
CSALNPGLSEKLFF
TGCAGTGCCCTAAACCCCGGACTCTCCGAAAAACTGTTTTTT
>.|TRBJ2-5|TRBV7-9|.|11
CAIPGLETQYF
TGTGCCATTCCGGGTCTAGAGACCCAGTACTTC
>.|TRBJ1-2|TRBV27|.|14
CASREPQGYYGYTF
TGTGCCAGCAGGGAACCCCAGGGGTACTATGGCTACACCTTC
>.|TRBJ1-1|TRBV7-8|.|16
CASSLEGGAAGTEAFF
TGTGCCAGCAGCCTAGAGGGGGGGGCAGCTGGGACTGAAGCTTTCTTT
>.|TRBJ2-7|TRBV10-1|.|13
CASSNWLTGEQYF
TGCGCCAGCAGTAACTGGCTTACGGGGGAGCAGTACTTC
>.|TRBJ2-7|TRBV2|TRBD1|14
CASSERTGTYEQYF
TGTGCCAGCAGTGAAAGGACAGGTACCTACGAGCAGTACTTC
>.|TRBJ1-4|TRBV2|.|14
CASSESRNNEKLFF
TGTGCCAGCAGCGAGTCCCGGAATAATGAAAAACTGTTTTTT
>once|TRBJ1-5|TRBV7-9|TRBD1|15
CASSLATGGNQPQHF
TGTGCCAGCAGCTTGGCGACAGGGGGTAATCAGCCCCAGCATTTT
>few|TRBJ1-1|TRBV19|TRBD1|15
CASSRPGQRNTEAFF
TGTGCCAGTAGTAGACCGGGACAGCGGAACACTGAAGCTTTCTTT
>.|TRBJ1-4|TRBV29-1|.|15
CSVEDAGGTNEKLFF
TGCAGCGTTGAAGATGCTGGGGGGACTAATGAAAAACTGTTTTTT
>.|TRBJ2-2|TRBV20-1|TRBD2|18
CSAPGGVLWVTLTGELFF
TGCAGTGCCCCTGGGGGGGTTTTGTGGGTAACGTTGACCGGGGAGCTGTTTTTT